This T cell receptor beta chain was sequenced during a study of spatial heterogeneity in lung cancer. Study summary: The mean occurrence of each unique TCR and UMI combination in raw reads exceeded eight. Study results and limitations: Mutation counts in tumors were tracked by counts of expanded intratumoral alpha and beta TCRs.

For this clonotype: The antigen is not known.

MiXCR was run by TCRdb on the 5' RACE reads, yielding one entry per CDR3 protein. The sample holds around 8,800 distinct CDR3 sequences, approximately 5% seen once. This CDR3 contains 15 residues. The V and J ends lost 6 bases and 2 bases respectively, with 11 bases between them. Time point given: sample taken at primary tumor resection. Extraction of whole RNA from tumor, nontumor lung or frozen PBMC preceded unsorted sequencing. The sequence derives from a female donor with early-stage non-small cell lung cancer. Specimen: lung tumor tissue, collected at surgery. The chain has TRBV12-3 or TRBV12-4 and TRBJ2-6; no firm D call. CDR3 protein: CASSLRWAGANVLTF. CDR3 in DNA: TGTGCCAGCAGCCTTCGGTGGGCTGGGGCCAACGTCCTGACTTTC.